The 27 T cell receptor beta chains in this list originate from one sample, sequenced in a study of blood T cell repertoires in COVID-19. TCRdb's table, derived via immunoSEQ multiplex PCR, lists solely in-frame clones and lacks some. The sample carries around 170,000 clones, approximately 84% recorded once. The sample comprised PBMCs or T cells enriched from blood (not recorded which). Every receptor here comes from a man aged 45-65 years who had recovered from COVID-19.

The CDR3 nucleotides are TGTGCCAGCTCACGTCGGGACAGGAGCATCCTCTACGAGCAGTACTTC. As protein: CASSRRDRSILYEQYF. This chain joins TRBV18 and TRBJ2-7; 8 nucleotides agree with TRBD1. Germline V gene sequence: CDR1 KGHSH, CDR2 LQKENI. V shed 4 bases, J shed 3 bases, and the junction held 11 bases outside the gene matches. This CDR3 has 16 residues. Supplemented by reference TRBV18 and TRBJ2-7, the full variable domain reads NAGVMQNPRHLVRRRGQEARLRCSPMKGHSHVYWYRQLPEEGLKFMVYLQKENIIDESGMPKERFSAEFPKEGPSILRIQQVVRGDSAAYFCASSRRDRSILYEQYFGPGTRLTVT.

In this sample, this clone turned up a few times. The V call is TRBV2, the J call TRBJ1-2, with 10 bases matching TRBD1. V was pared by 5 bases and J by 4 bases, with 10 bases of the junction left unmatched. The CDR3 is made up of 16 amino acids. Germline loops: CDR1 SNHLY, CDR2 FYNNEI. The CDR3 DNA is TGTGCCAGCAGTTACAATCGACAGGGGGCATTCTATGGCTACACCTTC. This codes for CASSYNRQGAFYGYTF.

This clone appeared a single time. The chain couples TRBV6-5 to TRBJ2-4; D is possibly TRBD2 (6 bases). The germline gives CDR1 MNHEY, CDR2 SVGAGI. Trimming removed 4 bases at V and 0 bases at J, with 7 bases between. The CDR3 has 14 residues. The CDR3 region has the DNA TGTGCCAGCAGTTCGGGGGTAGCCAAAAACATTCAGTACTTC. As protein: CASSSGVAKNIQYF.

This clone was counted once. V and J are TRBV7-3 and TRBJ1-1, with D possibly matching TRBD1 (6 bases). Trimming removed 6 bases from V and 1 base from J, with 9 bases in between. The CDR3 covers 13 residues. The germline gives CDR1 SGHTA, CDR2 FQGTGA. CDR3 sequence reads: CASRVQGNTEAFF. In DNA form, the CDR3 reads TGTGCCAGCAGGGTACAGGGGAACACTGAAGCTTTCTTT.

The chain uses TRBV7-9 and TRBJ1-5, with 7 positions matching TRBD1. In germline, CDR1 is SEHNR, CDR2 FQNEAQ (reference sequence). This CDR3 is 13 amino acids long. Losses at the gene ends were 5 bases for V and 7 bases for J; bases not matched to a gene: 5. The CDR3 DNA reads as TGTGCCAGCAGCGGGGACAGTTGGCAGCCCCAGCATTTT. Amino acid sequence: CASSGDSWQPQHF.

V usage is TRBV6-5 and J usage is TRBJ2-3, with unresolved D. The germline CDR1 and CDR2 sequences are MNHEY and SVGAGI. This CDR3 comprises 14 residues. V was shortened by 4 bases and J by 3 bases, with 11 bases between the two germline ends. The CDR3 sequence: CASSSYSPTDTQYF. CDR3 in DNA: TGTGCCAGCAGTTCCTACTCCCCAACAGATACGCAGTATTTT.

V and J are TRBV28 and TRBJ1-5; weak D call: TRBD1 (6 bases). Germline V lookup: CDR1 MDHEN, CDR2 SYDVKM. The germline V and J ends were trimmed by 0 bases and 0 bases, with 6 bases remaining between them. This CDR3 has 15 residues. CDR3 nucleotide sequence: TGTGCCAGCAGTTTATGGGGGGCTAGCAATCAGCCCCAGCATTTT. Amino acid sequence: CASSLWGASNQPQHF. The variable domain in full, with the rest retrieved from reference TRBV28 and TRBJ1-5, is DVKVTQSSRYLVKRTGEKVFLECVQDMDHENMFWYRQDPGLGLRLIYFSYDVKMKEKGDIPEGYSVSREKKERFSLILESASTNQTSMYLCASSLWGASNQPQHFGDGTRLSIL.

The J gene is TRBJ1-5, the V gene TRBV19; 9 bases line up with TRBD1. V was clipped by 2 bases and J by 3 bases; unmatched bases: 11. The CDR3 is 18 residues long. CDR1 and CDR2 (germline): LNHDA, SQIVND (reference sequence). CDR3 amino acids: CASSIRGGGTGNNQPQHF. CDR3 bases: TGTGCCAGTAGTATAAGAGGGGGAGGGACAGGGAACAATCAGCCCCAGCATTTT.

This chain joins TRBV5-8 and TRBJ2-7; 7 nucleotides match TRBD1. Germline assignment: CDR1 SGHTS and CDR2 YDEGEE. This CDR3 is 14 amino acids long. The junction had 1 base not matched to a gene; V was cut back by 0 bases and J by 1 base. Written as DNA, the CDR3 is TGTGCCAGCAGCTTGGGGGGACAGTCCTACGAGCAGTACTTC. Protein: CASSLGGQSYEQYF.

V gene TRBV10-3 combines with J gene TRBJ1-6; no definite D call. The V gene lost 3 bases and the J gene lost 7 bases, with 7 bases spanning the gap. From germline, CDR1 is ENHRY and CDR2 SYGVKD. This CDR3 has 13 amino acids. CDR3 nucleotides: TGTGCCATCAGTGATTCGGTGAATTCACCCCTCCACTTT. Protein product: CAISDSVNSPLHF.

The V and J genes are TRBV6-5 and TRBJ2-1; 7 bases fit TRBD2. The CDR3 is made up of 14 amino acids. Germline loops: CDR1 MNHEY, CDR2 SVGAGI. Unmatched junction bases numbered 3, after V lost 4 bases and J lost 3 bases. As DNA, the CDR3 is TGTGCCAGCAGTTTAGCGGGCGGCTACAATGAGCAGTTCTTC. Amino acids: CASSLAGGYNEQFF.

V and J are TRBV5-6 and TRBJ2-7; 7 nucleotides agree with TRBD1. The CDR3 contains 13 residues. Germline values: CDR1 SGHDT, CDR2 YYEEEE. V lost 5 bases to trimming and J lost 5 bases; unmatched junction nucleotides: 7. CDR3 region: CASREQGSHEQYF. CDR3 nucleotides: TGTGCCAGCAGGGAACAGGGGTCCCACGAGCAGTACTTC.

The chain couples TRBV6-4 to TRBJ2-4; the match to TRBD1 covers 10 bases. Germline CDR1 reads MRHNA; CDR2 reads SNTAGT. This CDR3 is 18 amino acids long. After removal of 3 bases from V and 0 bases from J, the junction contained 8 bases not matched to a gene. CDR3 protein: CASSEEVGQGVAKNIQYF. The CDR3 DNA follows: TGTGCCAGCAGTGAGGAGGTTGGACAGGGGGTAGCCAAAAACATTCAGTACTTC.

The gene calls are TRBV5-1 and TRBJ2-1, with 10 bases matching TRBD2. Germline CDR1 is SGHRS and CDR2 is YFSETQ. With 7 bases clipped from V and 7 bases from J, the junction kept 14 bases outside the gene matches. The CDR3 consists of 16 residues. The CDR3 DNA reads as TGCGCCAGCGGGAAAGAGCCTAGCGGGGGATTAAATGAGCAGTTCTTC. Translating it yields CASGKEPSGGLNEQFF.

The V gene is TRBV6-5, the J gene TRBJ2-4; 7 positions match TRBD1. The CDR3 consists of 13 residues. V was pared by 7 bases and J by 6 bases, with 6 bases of the junction left unmatched. Germline loops: CDR1 MNHEY, CDR2 SVGAGI. The CDR3, as DNA: TGTGCCAGCATAGGGGGCGGATTAAACATTCAGTACTTC. This translates into CASIGGGLNIQYF.

The V and J genes are TRBV11-1 and TRBJ1-6; TRBD1 agrees at 10 bases. Per germline, CDR1 SGHAT and CDR2 FQDESV (reference sequence). J lost 7 bases, V lost 5 bases, and 5 bases had no gene match. The CDR3 length is 15 residues. The CDR3: CASSQTGQGNSPLHF. In DNA form, the CDR3 reads TGTGCCAGCAGCCAGACGGGACAGGGGAATTCACCCCTCCACTTT.

The V gene is TRBV10-2, the J gene TRBJ2-1; D is undetermined. Trimming took 5 bases from V and 5 from J, leaving 19 bases between them. The CDR3 is 16 amino acids. In germline, CDR1 is WSHSY, CDR2 SAAADI. The CDR3 here is CASSLFLVTQNNEQFF. CDR3 nucleotides: TGCGCCAGCAGTTTATTTTTGGTCACCCAGAACAATGAGCAGTTCTTC.

The chain combines TRBV19 with TRBJ1-4; D might be TRBD1 (5 bases). The germline V gene has CDR1 LNHDA and CDR2 SQIVND (reference sequence). V dropped 6 bases and J dropped 3 bases, with 14 bases sitting between them. CDR3 length: 15 amino acids. In DNA, the CDR3 is TGTGCCAGTAGCCTGGAGGGGTTTGCTAATGAAAAACTGTTTTTT. This encodes CASSLEGFANEKLFF.

The rearrangement uses TRBV18 and TRBJ1-2, with D possibly matching TRBD1 (5 bases). The CDR3 contains 13 residues. Trimming pared 3 bases from V and 8 bases from J, leaving 13 bases between. The germline CDR1 and CDR2 sequences are KGHSH and LQKENI. The CDR3 spells CASSPGREKGYTF. CDR3 in DNA: TGTGCCAGCTCACCGGGACGGGAGAAGGGCTACACCTTC.

This clone appeared a single time. The chain has TRBV10-3 and TRBJ2-5, with D maybe TRBD2 (6 bases). The germline V and J ends were trimmed by 10 bases and 1 base, with 19 bases remaining between them. This CDR3 has 15 residues. CDR1 ENHRY and CDR2 SYGVKD come from the germline V gene. For the CDR3, the DNA is TGTGCCACCGTGGAGGGGTTAGGGCGCCAAGAGACCCAGTACTTC. This encodes CATVEGLGRQETQYF.

V and J are TRBV28 and TRBJ2-7; weak D call: TRBD1 (6 bases). Germline V gene lookup returns CDR1 MDHEN and CDR2 SYDVKM. Deletions cut 7 bases from V and 2 bases from J, with 15 bases between. CDR3 size: 14 residues. DNA of the CDR3: TGTGCCAGCACTGGGACATTCGGGGCCTACGAGCAGTACTTC. It encodes CASTGTFGAYEQYF.

The chain joins TRBV9 to TRBJ2-7; 8 bases align to TRBD1. J gave up 5 bases and V 4 bases, and 14 bases lay outside the gene matches. The V gene's germline CDR1 is SGDLS and CDR2 YYNGEE. The CDR3 runs to 16 residues. The CDR3 DNA is TGTGCCAGCAGCTCCCGGTCCGGACAGGGAGCGGACGAGCAGTACTTC. Protein product: CASSSRSGQGADEQYF.

V gene TRBV10-3 combines with J gene TRBJ1-2, with 9 bases aligning to TRBD1. The trim removed 6 bases at V and 4 bases at J, leaving 3 bases unmatched. Germline-derived CDR1 and CDR2 are ENHRY and SYGVKD. The CDR3 is 13 amino acids. CDR3 bases: TGTGCCATCAGCCCGGGACAGGGCTATGGCTACACCTTC. It specifies CAISPGQGYGYTF.

Remarks on this clone: Different DNA sequences within this sample yield the same CDR3. The chain joins TRBV5-4 to TRBJ1-2; D is possibly TRBD1 (6 bases). The V end was cut by 5 bases, the J end by 4 bases, with 15 bases between. Germline CDR1 reads SGHNT; CDR2 reads YYREEE (reference sequence). The CDR3 length is 14 residues. CDR3 DNA sequence: TGTGCCAGCAGTCCCACAGGGTCCGGCTATGGCTACACCTTC. Translation: CASSPTGSGYGYTF.

The V and J genes are TRBV7-3 and TRBJ1-1; tentative D call: TRBD1 (5 bases). There are 13 residues in the CDR3. The V end was cut by 6 bases, the J end by 1 base, with 9 bases between. In germline, CDR1 is SGHTA, CDR2 FQGTGA. The CDR3 sequence: CASRPTGNTEAFF. As DNA, the CDR3 is TGTGCCAGCAGACCCACAGGGAACACTGAAGCTTTCTTT. Using reference TRBV7-3 and TRBJ1-1 for the parts outside the CDR3, the full variable domain is GAGVSQTPSNKVTEKGKYVELRCDPISGHTALYWYRQSLGQGPEFLIYFQGTGAADDSGLPNDRFFAVRPEGSVSTLKIQRTERGDSAVYLCASRPTGNTEAFFGQGTRLTVV.

This sequence joins TRBV5-1 and TRBJ1-6; TRBD1 matches 8 bases. Trimming at V came to 4 bases and at J to 11 bases, leaving 11 bases not matched to a gene. There are 15 residues in the CDR3. Germline CDR1 SGHRS, CDR2 YFSETQ. The CDR3 DNA reads TGCGCCAGCAGCCTCGAAGCAGGGGGCAGGACACCCCTCCACTTT. It encodes CASSLEAGGRTPLHF.

The rearrangement uses TRBV30 and TRBJ2-3; 8 nucleotides agree with TRBD2. There are 16 residues in the CDR3. V lost 0 bases, J lost 0 bases, and 5 bases stayed unmatched. Looked up from germline, CDR1 is GTSNPN and CDR2 is SVGIG (reference sequence). Here the CDR3 reads CAWSVFRGGSTDTQYF. CDR3 in DNA: TGTGCCTGGAGTGTCTTCCGGGGGGGAAGCACAGATACGCAGTATTTT. Together with reference TRBV30 and TRBJ2-3, the CDR3 gives the full variable domain: SQTIHQWPATLVQPVGSPLSLECTVEGTSNPNLYWYRQAAGRGLQLLFYSVGIGQISSEVPQNLSASRPQDRQFILSSKKLLLSDSGFYLCAWSVFRGGSTDTQYFGPGTRLTVL.